Below are 4 T cell receptor beta chains sequenced from a single sample in a study of shared T cell receptors in the human thymus. Repertoires were generated with immunoSEQ multiplex PCR, while TCRdb's copy carries only in-frame clones and drops some. Of about 660,000 clones detected, 88% appear once; the ten largest clones hold about 0.01%. These data are also associated with another study on human thymus T cells.

The sample consisted of thymocytes. Receptors were obtained from a boy younger than two with a congenital heart defect.

This clone was observed a single time. The rearrangement joins TRBV11-2 to TRBJ2-7, with D perhaps TRBD1 (6 bases). Trimming cost V 5 bases and J 5 bases, with 19 bases left between them. The germline V gene encodes CDR1 SGHAT and CDR2 FQNNGV. The CDR3 extends over 15 amino acids. The CDR3 here is CASSRKKQGAHEQYF. For the CDR3, the DNA is TGTGCCAGCAGCCGGAAGAAACAGGGCGCCCACGAGCAGTACTTC. The full variable domain, rest sourced from reference TRBV11-2 and TRBJ2-7, is EAGVAQSPRYKIIEKRQSVAFWCNPISGHATLYWYQQILGQGPKLLIQFQNNGVVDDSQLPKDRFSAERLKGVDSTLKIQPAKLEDSAVYLCASSRKKQGAHEQYFGPGTRLTVT.

The V gene is TRBV5-8, the J gene TRBJ1-5; TRBD1 aligns across 7 bases. From germline, CDR1 is SGHTS and CDR2 YDEGEE. The length of the CDR3 is 15 residues. Trimming removed 4 bases from V and 2 bases from J; junction bases left unmatched: 6. CDR3 sequence: CASSASGTGNQPQHF. The CDR3 nucleotides are TGTGCCAGCAGCGCCTCCGGGACAGGCAATCAGCCCCAGCATTTT.

The V and J genes are TRBV13 and TRBJ2-7, with 8 bases identical to TRBD2. The CDR3 runs 15 residues. Losses at the gene ends were 5 bases for V and 0 bases for J; bases not matched to a gene: 6. CDR1 and CDR2 (germline): PRHDT, FYEKMQ (reference sequence). The CDR3 region is CASSVTSDSSYEQYF. DNA for the CDR3: TGTGCCAGCAGCGTGACTAGCGACAGCTCCTACGAGCAGTACTTC.

The chain employs TRBV2 and TRBJ2-5, with 10 bases identical to TRBD1. The V gene end was trimmed by 6 bases and the J gene end by 4 bases; junction bases not matched to a gene: 2. Per germline, CDR1 SNHLY and CDR2 FYNNEI. The CDR3 has 13 amino acids. The CDR3 DNA reads as TGTGCCAGCAGGCGGGACAGGGGAGAGACCCAGTACTTC. It codes for CASRRDRGETQYF. Variable domain in full (rest from reference TRBV2 and TRBJ2-5): EPEVTQTPSHQVTQMGQEVILRCVPISNHLYFYWYRQILGQKVEFLVSFYNNEISEKSEIFDDQFSVERPDGSNFTLKIRSTKLEDSAMYFCASRRDRGETQYFGPGTRLLVL.